This is a list of T cell receptor beta chains from one sample in a study of blood T cell repertoires in COVID-19. The repertoire was sequenced with immunoSEQ multiplex PCR; TCRdb's copy has only in-frame clones and lacks some. The sample has just under 100,000 clones; just over 85% are singletons. The sequencing input was peripheral blood. Source of these receptors: a woman aged 55-69 years in a cohort sampled during active or convalescent COVID-19. The CDR3 runs from the conserved cysteine through the conserved F or W. Fields, in order: J gene, D gene, V gene, clone size, CDR3 DNA, CDR3 protein. A D gene is named only where the DNA matches it firmly. A clone size is listed for some rows: how often the clone was seen (once, few, many), or a class if it is expanded.

>TRBJ2-1|TRBD2|TRBV6-1|-
TGTGCCAGCAGTGAAAGCGGGAGACGGAATGAGCAGTTCTTC
CASSESGRRNEQFF
>TRBJ2-1|TRBD2|TRBV9|-
TGTGCCAGCAGCGAGACTAGCGGGAGACATGATGAGCAGTTCTTC
CASSETSGRHDEQFF
>TRBJ1-1|-|TRBV12-3/TRBV12-4|few
TGTGCCAGCAGTTTCCTCCCCTTT
CASSFLPF
>TRBJ2-5|-|TRBV9|once
TGTGCCAGCAGCACCCACGGCGGGCTCGGGGAGACCCAGTACTTC
CASSTHGGLGETQYF
>TRBJ2-1|-|TRBV5-1|-
TGCGCCAGCAGCGAACAGGGTGGTTCCAATGAGCAGTTCTTC
CASSEQGGSNEQFF
>TRBJ1-6|-|TRBV5-4|once
TGTGCCAGCAGCGACGGGAGGCCCTATGGTTCACCCCTCCACTTT
CASSDGRPYGSPLHF
>TRBJ2-7|-|TRBV4-1|-
TGCGCCAGCAGCCACGGTTCGATTTTTAGCTACGAGCAGTACTTC
CASSHGSIFSYEQYF
>TRBJ2-1|-|TRBV4-2|once
TGTGCCAGCAGCCCGAAAGGGGTTGAGCAGTTCTTC
CASSPKGVEQFF
>TRBJ2-1|TRBD2|TRBV27|once
TGTGCCAGCAGTTCCCACATAGCGGGAGGGGGCAGTGAGCAGTTCTTC
CASSSHIAGGGSEQFF
>TRBJ2-1|TRBD2|TRBV5-5|-
TGTGCCAGCAGCTTAACTAGCGGGGGGTACAATGAGCAGTTCTTC
CASSLTSGGYNEQFF
>TRBJ2-2|-|TRBV11-1|-
TGTGCCAGCAGCTCCCAGTTGACACACTACACCGGGGAGCTGTTTTTT
CASSSQLTHYTGELFF
>TRBJ2-7|TRBD2|TRBV11-2|few
TGTGCCAGCAGCCCCCTGACTAGCGGGAGCTACGAGCAGTACTTC
CASSPLTSGSYEQYF
>TRBJ2-2|-|TRBV7-9|-
TGTGCCAGCAGCCGCCTGGCAGGTTGGAACACCGGGGAGCTGTTTTTT
CASSRLAGWNTGELFF
>TRBJ1-2|-|TRBV6-5|-
TGTGCCAGCAGTACCGGGACATTCAGTAACGGCTACACCTTC
CASSTGTFSNGYTF
>TRBJ1-4|TRBD1|TRBV29-1|-
TGCAGCGTTGAGGGGACAGGAATCAGGAAACTGTTTTTT
CSVEGTGIRKLFF
>TRBJ2-7|-|TRBV3-1/TRBV3-2|-
TGTGCCAGCAGCCAACGCCGACTAGGGAACGAGCAGTACTTC
CASSQRRLGNEQYF
>TRBJ1-1|-|TRBV9|-
TGTGCCAGCAGCGTTGGAGACACTGAAGCTTTCTTT
CASSVGDTEAFF
>TRBJ2-1|TRBD2|TRBV6-5|-
TGTGCCAGCAGTCGGACAGCGGGGGGGCCGAATGAGCAGTTCTTC
CASSRTAGGPNEQFF
>TRBJ2-2|TRBD1|TRBV19|-
TGTGCCAGTATACCTAACAGGGGCACCGGGGAGCTGTTTTTT
CASIPNRGTGELFF
>TRBJ1-2|TRBD1|TRBV5-1|-
TGCGCCAGCAGCTCGGGACAGAACTATGGCTACACCTTC
CASSSGQNYGYTF
>TRBJ1-3|-|TRBV29-1|-
TGCAGCGTTGCACCACAGGGTGGCTCTGGAAACACCATATATTTT
CSVAPQGGSGNTIYF